One sample yielded the 7 T cell receptor beta chains listed below, sequenced in a study of blood T cell repertoires in COVID-19. The data were produced by immunoSEQ multiplex PCR, yet TCRdb's version contains in-frame clones alone and is incomplete. The table records 170,000 or so clones, roughly 87% of them present only once. Sequencing input: PBMCs or T cells enriched from blood (not recorded which). These receptors originate from a woman between 45 and 65 years old who had recovered from COVID-19.

V usage is TRBV7-9 and J usage is TRBJ1-3; D remains ambiguous. The V gene lost 2 bases and the J gene lost 4 bases, with 3 bases spanning the gap. The CDR3 has 12 amino acids. CDR1 SEHNR and CDR2 FQNEAQ come from the germline V gene (reference sequence). The chain's CDR3 is CASSLTGNTIYF. Here the CDR3 DNA reads TGTGCCAGCAGCTTAACAGGAAACACCATATATTTT.

This clone came up once. J is TRBJ1-1 and V is TRBV18, with 7 bases fitting TRBD1. Germline loops: CDR1 KGHSH, CDR2 LQKENI. The ends lost 0 bases at V and 0 bases at J; junction bases unmatched: 4. This CDR3 is built from 16 residues. The CDR3 DNA follows: TGTGCCAGCTCACCACCAAGGACAGGTATGAACACTGAAGCTTTCTTT. It yields the protein CASSPPRTGMNTEAFF.

The V call is TRBV7-6, the J call TRBJ2-7; 14 positions match TRBD2. V lost 3 bases and J lost 4; bases outside the gene matches: 2. From germline, CDR1 is SGHVS and CDR2 FNYEAQ. The CDR3 covers 15 residues. The CDR3 DNA sequence: TGTGCCAGCAGCTTTGGACTAGCGGGAGGATACGAGCAGTACTTC. Translated, it gives CASSFGLAGGYEQYF.

V is TRBV12-3 or TRBV12-4 and J is TRBJ1-5, with D unresolved. The CDR3 length is 13 residues. The germline V and J ends were trimmed by 3 bases and 1 base, with 4 bases remaining between them. Written as DNA, the CDR3 is TGTGCCAGCAGTTTTTCAAGCAATCAGCCCCAGCATTTT. Protein: CASSFSSNQPQHF.

This sequence joins TRBV3-1 (or the pseudogene TRBV3-2) and TRBJ2-7; possible D gene TRBD2, 6 bases. V dropped 4 bases and J dropped 8 bases, with 12 bases sitting between them. This CDR3 contains 12 residues. Germline V gives CDR1 LGHDT, CDR2 YNNKEL (reference sequence). The chain's CDR3 is CASSLIGGKQYF. Written as DNA, the CDR3 is TGTGCCAGCAGCCTAATTGGGGGGAAGCAGTACTTC.

This rearrangement joins TRBV18 to TRBJ2-1; a possible D gene is TRBD2 (5 bases). V lost 5 bases, J lost 8 bases, and 19 bases lay in between. Germline loops: CDR1 KGHSH, CDR2 LQKENI. The CDR3 consists of 15 residues. The CDR3 is CASSERPGTADEQFF. CDR3 nucleotide sequence: TGTGCCAGCTCAGAGAGACCGGGAACGGCGGATGAGCAGTTCTTC.

The chain uses TRBV30 and TRBJ1-4; D is uncertain. Germline loops: CDR1 GTSNPN, CDR2 SVGIG (reference sequence). The length of the CDR3 is 11 residues. V was cut by 2 bases and J by 12 bases, with 10 bases left in between. The CDR3 protein is CAWSLDQELFF. The DNA for the CDR3 is TGTGCCTGGAGTCTGGATCAGGAACTGTTTTTT.